This T cell receptor beta chain was found in a study of T cells in Graves' hyperthyroidism and ophthalmopathy. The wider study: The initial diagnosis was the point when peripheral blood was collected, ahead of any treatment. Notes on the study in general: Ophthalmopathy was told apart from stable hyperthyroidism by a 13 V-J model.

First hyperthyroidism diagnosis is when the blood sample was obtained, before any ophthalmopathy symptoms. This clonotype has ten or more counts. Its antigen is currently unknown. What was amplified from RNA transcripts were TCR beta CDR3 regions. A set of HTBI primers served as the primers for a first-round RT-PCR of the TCR CDR3. TCRdb passed the multiplex PCR reads through MiXCR, listing each CDR3 protein once. Among 550,000 to 850,000 distinct CDR3 sequences listed, around a sixth were seen once. The source material was blood. The sequence was obtained from a woman in her forties or fifties with Graves' hyperthyroidism that later progressed to Graves' ophthalmopathy.

Here the CDR3 DNA reads TGCAGTGCTAGTCTACTAGCGGGGGGCCTAAACACAGATACGCAGTATTTT. It codes for CSASLLAGGLNTDTQYF. The chain is built from TRBV20-1 and TRBJ2-3, with 12 bases aligning to TRBD2. The CDR3 has 17 amino acids. The germline CDR1 and CDR2 sequences are DFQATT and SNEGSKA (reference sequence). J was trimmed by 2 bases and V by 3 bases; bases with no gene match: 9.